The T cell receptor (beta chain) under discussion was sequenced for a study of T cell repertoires in cytomegalovirus infection. About the research overall: Indications of both CMV infection and matching HLA type were provided by public TCR beta signatures. General study points: Of the TCR beta families, the public ones yielded a cumulative frequency that identified carriers of CMV plus the relevant HLA.

This clonotype was counted only a few times. Its antigen is still unknown. Germline V gene data show CDR1 as MNHEY and CDR2 as SVGAGI. This CDR3 has 17 residues. Trimming removed 5 bases from V and 3 bases from J; junction bases left unmatched: 13. TCRdb called the reads again in MiXCR, with one record for every CDR3 protein. The profile shows approximately 260,000 distinct CDR3 sequences, approximately 15% of them singletons. The sequence derives from a human donor in good health (CMV status not recorded). Some clones in this sample may be carry-over from other donors' samples. The J gene is TRBJ2-3, the V gene TRBV6-5, with 8 bases lining up with TRBD2. The sequenced material came from CD8+ T cells from PBMCs. CDR3: CASSRNGGDSWTDTQYF. CDR3 sequence (DNA): TGTGCCAGCAGTCGGAACGGGGGGGATTCGTGGACAGATACGCAGTATTTT.